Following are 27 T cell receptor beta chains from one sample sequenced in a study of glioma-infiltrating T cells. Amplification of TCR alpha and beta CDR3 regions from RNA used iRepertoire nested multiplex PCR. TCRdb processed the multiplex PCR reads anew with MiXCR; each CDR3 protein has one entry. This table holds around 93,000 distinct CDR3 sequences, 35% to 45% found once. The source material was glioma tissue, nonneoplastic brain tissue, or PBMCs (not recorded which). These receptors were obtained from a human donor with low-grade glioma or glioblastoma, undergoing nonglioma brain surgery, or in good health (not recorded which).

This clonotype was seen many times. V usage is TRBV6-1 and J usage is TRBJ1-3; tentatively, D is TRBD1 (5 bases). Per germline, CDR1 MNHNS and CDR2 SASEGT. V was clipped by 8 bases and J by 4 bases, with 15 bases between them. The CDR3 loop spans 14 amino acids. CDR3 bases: TGTGCCAGCTCTTCGACAGACCTCGGAAACACCATATATTTT. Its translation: CASSSTDLGNTIYF.

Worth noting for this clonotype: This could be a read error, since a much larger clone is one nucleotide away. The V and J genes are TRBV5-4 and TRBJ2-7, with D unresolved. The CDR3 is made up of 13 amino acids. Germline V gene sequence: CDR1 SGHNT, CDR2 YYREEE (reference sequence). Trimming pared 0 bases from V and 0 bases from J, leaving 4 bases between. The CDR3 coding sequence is TGTGCCAGCAGCTTGGCGAACTCCTACGAGCAGTACTTC. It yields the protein CASSLANSYEQYF. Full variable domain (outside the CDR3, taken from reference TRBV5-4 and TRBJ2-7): ETGVTQSPTHLIKTRGQQVTLRCSSQSGHNTVSWYQQALGQGPQFIFQYYREEENGRGNFPPRFSGLQFPNYSSELNVNALELDDSALYLCASSLANSYEQYFGPGTRLTVT.

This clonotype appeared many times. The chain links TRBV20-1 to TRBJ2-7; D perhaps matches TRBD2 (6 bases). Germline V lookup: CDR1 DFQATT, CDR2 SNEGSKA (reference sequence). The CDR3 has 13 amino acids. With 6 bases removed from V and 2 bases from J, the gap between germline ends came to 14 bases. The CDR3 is CSAHGTRAYEQYF. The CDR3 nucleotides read TGCAGTGCACACGGGACTCGGGCCTACGAGCAGTACTTC.

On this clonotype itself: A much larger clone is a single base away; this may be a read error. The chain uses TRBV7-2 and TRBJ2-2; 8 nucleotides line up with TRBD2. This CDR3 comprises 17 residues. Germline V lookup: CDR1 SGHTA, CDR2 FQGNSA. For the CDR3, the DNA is TGTGCCAGCAGCCCACGCAGAAGCGGGAGATTGACCGGGGGGCTGTTTTTT. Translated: CASSPRRSGRLTGGLFF.

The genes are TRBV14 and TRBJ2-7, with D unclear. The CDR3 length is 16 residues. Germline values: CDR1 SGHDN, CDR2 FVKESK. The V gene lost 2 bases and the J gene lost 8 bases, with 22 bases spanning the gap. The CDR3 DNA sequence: TGTGCCAGCAGCCAATTACCCGGTCAGGTTATGAACAAGCAGTACTTC. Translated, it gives CASSQLPGQVMNKQYF. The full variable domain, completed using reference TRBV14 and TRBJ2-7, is EAGVTQFPSHSVIEKGQTVTLRCDPISGHDNLYWYRRVMGKEIKFLLHFVKESKQDESGMPNNRFLAERTGGTYSTLKVQPAELEDSGVYFCASSQLPGQVMNKQYFGPGTRLTVT.

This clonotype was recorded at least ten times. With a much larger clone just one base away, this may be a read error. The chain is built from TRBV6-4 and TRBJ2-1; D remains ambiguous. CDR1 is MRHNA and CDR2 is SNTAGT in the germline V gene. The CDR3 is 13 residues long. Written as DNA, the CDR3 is TGTGCCAGCAGCATCGAGAGATACAATGAGCAGCTCTTC. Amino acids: CASSIERYNEQLF.

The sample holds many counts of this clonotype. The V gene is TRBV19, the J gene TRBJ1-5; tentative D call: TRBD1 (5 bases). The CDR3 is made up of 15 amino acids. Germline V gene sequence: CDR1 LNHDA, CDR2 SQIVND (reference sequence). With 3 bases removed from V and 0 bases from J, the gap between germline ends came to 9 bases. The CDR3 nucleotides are TGTGCCAGTAGTATTTCCAGGGATAGCAATCAGCCCCAGCATTTT. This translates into CASSISRDSNQPQHF.

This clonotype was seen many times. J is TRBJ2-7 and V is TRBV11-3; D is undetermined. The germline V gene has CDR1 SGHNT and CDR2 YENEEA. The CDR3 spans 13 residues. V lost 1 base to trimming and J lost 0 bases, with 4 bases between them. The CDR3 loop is CASSLGHSYEQYF. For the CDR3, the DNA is TGTGCCAGCAGCTTAGGTCACTCCTACGAGCAGTACTTC.

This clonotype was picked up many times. CDR3 DNA sequence: TGTGCCAGCAGCCCCCACAGGGGTCGGACCCAGTACTTC. Residues: CASSPHRGRTQYF. This chain connects TRBV7-8 to TRBJ2-5; 7 positions match TRBD1. Trimming took 5 bases from V and 7 from J; bases not matched to a gene: 7. CDR3 length equals 13 residues. CDR1 is SGHVS and CDR2 is FQNEAQ in the germline V gene.

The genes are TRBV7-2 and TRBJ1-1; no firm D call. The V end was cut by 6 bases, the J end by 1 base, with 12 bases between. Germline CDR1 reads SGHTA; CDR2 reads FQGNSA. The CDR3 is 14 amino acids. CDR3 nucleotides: TGTGCCAGCAGTTCTAGGGAGGAGAACACTGAAGCTTTCTTT. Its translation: CASSSREENTEAFF.

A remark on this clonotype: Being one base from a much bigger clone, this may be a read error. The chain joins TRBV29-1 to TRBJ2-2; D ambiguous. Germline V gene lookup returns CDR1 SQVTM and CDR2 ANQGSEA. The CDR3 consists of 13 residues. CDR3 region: CRVEVTNTGELFF. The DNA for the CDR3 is TGCAGAGTTGAAGTCACAAACACCGGGGAGCTGTTTTTT.

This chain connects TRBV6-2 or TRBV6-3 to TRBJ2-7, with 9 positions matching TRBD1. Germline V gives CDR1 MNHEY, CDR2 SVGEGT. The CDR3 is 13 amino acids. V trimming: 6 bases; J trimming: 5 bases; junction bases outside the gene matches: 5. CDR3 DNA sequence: TGTGCCAGCAGAACGGGACAGGGCCACGAGCAGTACTTC. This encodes CASRTGQGHEQYF.

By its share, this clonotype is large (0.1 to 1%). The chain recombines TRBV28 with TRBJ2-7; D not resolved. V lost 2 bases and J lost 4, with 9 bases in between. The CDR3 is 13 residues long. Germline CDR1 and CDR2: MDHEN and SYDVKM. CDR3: CASSLGIGYEQYF. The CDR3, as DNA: TGTGCCAGCAGTTTAGGTATAGGGTACGAGCAGTACTTC.

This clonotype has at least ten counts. DNA of the CDR3: TGTGCCAGCAGCTCGAAAATACAGGTTAATGAGCAGTTCTTC. Translation gives CASSSKIQVNEQFF. The rearrangement joins TRBV5-4 to TRBJ2-1; perhaps TRBD1 as D (5 bases). The CDR3 is made up of 14 amino acids. Germline lookup yields CDR1 SGHNT and CDR2 YYREEE (reference sequence). V lost 3 bases and J 7 bases, leaving 14 bases between the germline ends.

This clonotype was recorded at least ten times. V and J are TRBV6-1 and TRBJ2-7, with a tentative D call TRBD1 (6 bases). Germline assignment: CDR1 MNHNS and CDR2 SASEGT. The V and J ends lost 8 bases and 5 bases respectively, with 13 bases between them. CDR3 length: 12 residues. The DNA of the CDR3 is TGTGCCAGCTCGGTCAGGGGAAACGAGCAGTACTTC. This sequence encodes CASSVRGNEQYF.

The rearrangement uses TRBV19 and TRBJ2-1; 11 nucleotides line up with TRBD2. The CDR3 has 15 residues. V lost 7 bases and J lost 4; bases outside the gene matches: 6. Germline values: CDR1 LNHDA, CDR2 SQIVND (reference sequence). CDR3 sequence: CASTVAGGKYNEQFF. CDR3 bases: TGTGCCAGTACCGTAGCGGGAGGGAAGTACAATGAGCAGTTCTTC.

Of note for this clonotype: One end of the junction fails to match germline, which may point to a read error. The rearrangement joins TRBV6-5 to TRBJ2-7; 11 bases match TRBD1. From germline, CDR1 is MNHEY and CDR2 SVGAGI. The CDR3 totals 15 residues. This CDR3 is CASRAQGDRGSERYF. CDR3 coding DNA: TGTGCCAGCAGAGCTCAGGGGGACAGGGGGTCCGAGCGGTACTTC.

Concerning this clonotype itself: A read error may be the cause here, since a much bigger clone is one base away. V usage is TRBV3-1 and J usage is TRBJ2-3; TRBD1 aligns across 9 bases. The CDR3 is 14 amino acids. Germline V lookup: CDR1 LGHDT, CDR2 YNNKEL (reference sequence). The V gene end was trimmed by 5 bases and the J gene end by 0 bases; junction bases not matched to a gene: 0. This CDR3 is CASSGTGSTDTQYF. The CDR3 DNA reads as TGTGCCAGCAGCGGGACAGGGAGCACAGATACGCAGTATTTT.

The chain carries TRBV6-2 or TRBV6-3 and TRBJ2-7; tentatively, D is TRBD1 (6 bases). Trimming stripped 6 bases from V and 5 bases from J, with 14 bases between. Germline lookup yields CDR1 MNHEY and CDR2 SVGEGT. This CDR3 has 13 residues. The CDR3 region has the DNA TGTGCCAGCAGCAGGGACATAAACGACGAGCAGTACTTC. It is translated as CASSRDINDEQYF.

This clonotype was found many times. The CDR3 bases are TGTGCCAGCAGGCTCTTAGGGGACTTGAGCTACGAGCAGTACTTC. Protein: CASRLLGDLSYEQYF. This chain uses TRBV6-2 or TRBV6-3 with TRBJ2-7; tentative D call: TRBD2 (6 bases). The germline V gene has CDR1 MNHEY and CDR2 SVGEGT. V was cut by 6 bases and J by 3 bases, with 18 bases left in between. This CDR3 spans 15 amino acids.

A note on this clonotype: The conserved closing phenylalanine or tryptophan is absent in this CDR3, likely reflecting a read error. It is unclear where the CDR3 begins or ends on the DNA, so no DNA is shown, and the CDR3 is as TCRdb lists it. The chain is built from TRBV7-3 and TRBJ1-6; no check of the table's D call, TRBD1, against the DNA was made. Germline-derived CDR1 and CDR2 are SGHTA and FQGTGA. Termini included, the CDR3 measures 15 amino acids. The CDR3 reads CASSLGTGDNSPLHS.

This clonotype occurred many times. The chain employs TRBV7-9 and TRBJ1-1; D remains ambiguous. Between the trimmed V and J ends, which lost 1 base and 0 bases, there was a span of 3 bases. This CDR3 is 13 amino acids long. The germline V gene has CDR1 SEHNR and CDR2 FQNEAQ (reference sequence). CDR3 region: CASSLDMNTEAFF. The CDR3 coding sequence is TGTGCCAGCAGCTTAGACATGAACACTGAAGCTTTCTTT. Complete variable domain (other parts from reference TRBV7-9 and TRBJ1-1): DTGVSQNPRHKITKRGQNVTFRCDPISEHNRLYWYRQTLGQGPEFLTYFQNEAQLEKSRLLSDRFSAERPKGSFSTLEIQRTEQGDSAMYLCASSLDMNTEAFFGQGTRLTVV.

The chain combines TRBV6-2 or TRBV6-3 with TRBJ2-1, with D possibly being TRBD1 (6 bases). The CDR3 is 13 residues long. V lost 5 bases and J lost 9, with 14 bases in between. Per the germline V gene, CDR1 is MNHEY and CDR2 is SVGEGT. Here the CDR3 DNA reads TGTGCCAGCAGTCAGGGGATAGAGGGTGAGCAGTTCTTC. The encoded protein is CASSQGIEGEQFF.

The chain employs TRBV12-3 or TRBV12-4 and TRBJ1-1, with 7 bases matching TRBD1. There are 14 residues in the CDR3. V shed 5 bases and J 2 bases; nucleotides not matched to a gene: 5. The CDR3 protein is CASSPRQGNTEAFF. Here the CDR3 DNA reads TGTGCCAGCAGTCCGAGACAGGGTAACACTGAAGCTTTCTTT.

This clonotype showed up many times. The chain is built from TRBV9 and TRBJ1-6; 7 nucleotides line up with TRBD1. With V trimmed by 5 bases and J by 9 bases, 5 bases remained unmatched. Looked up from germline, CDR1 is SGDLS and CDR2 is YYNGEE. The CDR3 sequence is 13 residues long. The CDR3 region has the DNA TGTGCCAGCAGGGGGGACAGAGGTTCACCCCTCCACTTT. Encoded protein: CASRGDRGSPLHF.

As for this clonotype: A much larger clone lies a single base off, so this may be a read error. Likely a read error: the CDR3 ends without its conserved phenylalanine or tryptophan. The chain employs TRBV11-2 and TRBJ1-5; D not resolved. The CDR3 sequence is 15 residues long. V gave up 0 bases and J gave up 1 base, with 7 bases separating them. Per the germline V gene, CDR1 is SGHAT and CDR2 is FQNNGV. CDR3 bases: TGTGCCAGCAGCTTAGATCCGAGGAGCAATCAGCCCCAGCATTCT. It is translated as CASSLDPRSNQPQHS.

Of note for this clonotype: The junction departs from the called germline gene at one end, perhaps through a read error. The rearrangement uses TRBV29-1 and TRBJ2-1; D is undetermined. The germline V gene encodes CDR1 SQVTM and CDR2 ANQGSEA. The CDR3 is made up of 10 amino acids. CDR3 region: CGVRVNEQFF. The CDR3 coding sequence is TGCGGCGTTCGGGTTAATGAGCAGTTCTTC.